The clone carrying this TCR beta chain was observed at least ten times. The antigen is not known. This sample is drawn from a study of identical twins. Study conclusions and caveats: Findings depended on cross-sectional statistics rather than tracking the same donors.

Trimming pared 0 bases from V and 3 bases from J, leaving 7 bases between. The germline gives CDR1 SGHRS, CDR2 YFSETQ. The CDR3 loop spans 14 amino acids. TCRdb itself ran the 5' RACE reads through MiXCR, one entry per CDR3 protein. This table has about 220,000 distinct CDR3 sequences, approximately 7.8% appearing once. These records were also assigned to another study, of yellow fever vaccine responses in identical twins. From that report: Twins reportedly appeared to share part of their vaccine T cell response while keeping part individual.

The chain joins TRBV5-1 to TRBJ2-1, with unresolved D. Specimen: CD8+ T cells sorted from blood. The receptor's source is a woman aged 18-35 years in good health. CDR3 in DNA: TGCGCCAGCAGCTTGGACGGGCTCTACAATGAGCAGTTCTTC. Translating gives CASSLDGLYNEQFF.